Listed below are T cell receptor beta chains from one sample, sequenced in a study of identical twins. TCRdb re-derived calls from the 5' RACE reads in MiXCR, one entry per CDR3 protein. This table has roughly 690,000 distinct CDR3 sequences, around 6% appearing once. Sequencing was carried out using naive T cells sorted from blood. These receptors all come from a man between 18 and 35 years old in good health. The CDR3 runs from the conserved cysteine through the conserved F or W. The D gene is left open where the match is weak. Not every row has a clone size; where given, it reads once, few, many or a size class.

D: NA
V: TRBV24-1
J: TRBJ2-1
size: NA
CDR3: CATDSGSYNEQFF
DNA: TGTGCCACCGACTCGGGCTCCTACAATGAGCAGTTCTTC

D: TRBD2
V: TRBV20-1
J: TRBJ2-2
size: many
CDR3: CSAGLAGTGELFF
DNA: TGCAGTGCTGGACTAGCGGGTACCGGGGAGCTGTTTTTT

D: NA
V: TRBV20-1
J: TRBJ1-2
size: many
CDR3: CSAREAEANYGYTF
DNA: TGCAGTGCTAGAGAGGCAGAAGCTAACTATGGCTACACCTTC

D: NA
V: TRBV27
J: TRBJ2-1
size: NA
CDR3: CASSFRDLESSYNEQFF
DNA: TGTGCCAGCAGTTTCCGGGACCTCGAAAGCTCCTACAATGAGCAGTTCTTC

D: NA
V: TRBV5-1
J: TRBJ1-5
size: NA
CDR3: CASSLRVGQGLDQPQHF
DNA: TGCGCCAGCAGCTTGCGTGTCGGGCAGGGACTCGATCAGCCCCAGCATTTT

D: TRBD2
V: TRBV6-1
J: TRBJ2-1
size: many
CDR3: CASSRLSGSSYNEQFF
DNA: TGTGCCAGCAGCCGGCTCAGCGGGAGCTCCTACAATGAGCAGTTCTTC

D: TRBD2
V: TRBV12-5
J: TRBJ2-1
size: few
CDR3: CASGSGTSGRAVYNEQFF
DNA: TGTGCTAGTGGTTCCGGGACTAGCGGGAGGGCCGTCTACAATGAGCAGTTCTTC

D: TRBD2
V: TRBV12-3/TRBV12-4
J: TRBJ2-1
size: NA
CDR3: CASRSLAGGIGIQYNEQFF
DNA: TGTGCCAGCAGATCACTAGCGGGAGGCATCGGTATACAATACAATGAGCAGTTCTTC

D: NA
V: TRBV5-5
J: TRBJ2-1
size: many
CDR3: CASSLLLAIYNEQFF
DNA: TGTGCCAGCAGCTTATTACTCGCAATATACAATGAGCAGTTCTTC

D: TRBD2
V: TRBV4-2
J: TRBJ2-5
size: NA
CDR3: CASSQDQTSGGETQYF
DNA: TGTGCCAGCAGCCAAGATCAGACTAGCGGCGGGGAGACCCAGTACTTC

D: TRBD2
V: TRBV24-1
J: TRBJ2-4
size: few
CDR3: CATSDPKTSGSTNIQYF
DNA: TGTGCCACCAGTGATCCAAAGACTAGCGGGAGTACGAACATTCAGTACTTC

D: NA
V: TRBV29-1
J: TRBJ1-1
size: many
CDR3: CSVALGNTEAFF
DNA: TGCAGCGTTGCCTTAGGGAACACTGAAGCTTTCTTT

D: TRBD1
V: TRBV4-1
J: TRBJ2-5
size: many
CDR3: CASSQTFQGAETQYF
DNA: TGCGCCAGCAGCCAAACCTTCCAGGGGGCAGAGACCCAGTACTTC

D: TRBD2
V: TRBV10-3
J: TRBJ2-5
size: many
CDR3: CAISESASGSLETQYF
DNA: TGTGCCATCAGTGAGTCGGCTAGCGGGAGTTTAGAGACCCAGTACTTC

D: NA
V: TRBV29-1
J: TRBJ2-3
size: many
CDR3: CSVSLAGSTDTQYF
DNA: TGCAGCGTTTCTTTGGCAGGGAGCACAGATACGCAGTATTTT

D: TRBD2
V: TRBV29-1
J: TRBJ2-1
size: NA
CDR3: CSVTEGLAGHNEQFF
DNA: TGCAGCGTTACGGAAGGACTAGCGGGACACAATGAGCAGTTCTTC

D: NA
V: TRBV4-1
J: TRBJ2-1
size: NA
CDR3: CASSQPLQSSYNEQFF
DNA: TGCGCCAGCAGCCAACCCCTGCAAAGCTCCTACAATGAGCAGTTCTTC

D: TRBD2
V: TRBV5-1
J: TRBJ2-3
size: many
CDR3: CASSYPEGAGSSTDTQYF
DNA: TGCGCCAGCAGCTACCCGGAGGGAGCGGGGTCTAGCACAGATACGCAGTATTTT

D: NA
V: TRBV5-1
J: TRBJ2-1
size: many
CDR3: CASSLVPGANYNEQFF
DNA: TGCGCCAGCAGCTTGGTTCCCGGGGCGAATTACAATGAGCAGTTCTTC

D: TRBD2
V: TRBV20-1
J: TRBJ2-7
size: NA
CDR3: CSARSGRVYEQYF
DNA: TGCAGTGCTAGGAGCGGGAGGGTATACGAGCAGTACTTC

D: NA
V: TRBV24-1
J: TRBJ2-5
size: NA
CDR3: CATSALGGQQETQYF
DNA: TGTGCCACCAGTGCCCTGGGGGGACAGCAAGAGACCCAGTACTTC

D: NA
V: TRBV4-1
J: TRBJ1-2
size: few
CDR3: CASSQDGEYGYTF
DNA: TGCGCCAGCAGCCAAGACGGAGAGTATGGCTACACCTTC

D: TRBD1
V: TRBV7-2
J: TRBJ2-2
size: NA
CDR3: CASSLVGTGVTGELFF
DNA: TGTGCCAGCAGCTTAGTCGGGACAGGGGTCACCGGGGAGCTGTTTTTT

D: TRBD1
V: TRBV27
J: TRBJ2-3
size: many
CDR3: CASSPGQGAPDTQYF
DNA: TGTGCCAGCAGTCCGGGACAGGGGGCTCCAGATACGCAGTATTTT

D: NA
V: TRBV19
J: TRBJ1-1
size: many
CDR3: CASSILGAKNTEAFF
DNA: TGTGCCAGTAGTATACTAGGTGCAAAGAACACTGAAGCTTTCTTT

D: TRBD2
V: TRBV20-1
J: TRBJ2-5
size: NA
CDR3: CSASNVAGVETQYF
DNA: TGCAGTGCTAGTAATGTTGCGGGAGTAGAGACCCAGTACTTC

D: TRBD1
V: TRBV10-3
J: TRBJ2-2
size: many
CDR3: CAIHDPGTGLVTGELFF
DNA: TGTGCCATCCATGACCCCGGGACAGGGCTCGTCACCGGGGAGCTGTTTTTT

D: TRBD1
V: TRBV12-3/TRBV12-4
J: TRBJ1-5
size: NA
CDR3: CASSQYSGGNSNQPQHF
DNA: TGTGCCAGCAGCCAATACTCAGGGGGAAATAGCAATCAGCCCCAGCATTTT

D: TRBD1
V: TRBV7-3
J: TRBJ2-3
size: NA
CDR3: CASSLAGTVRSTDTQYF
DNA: TGTGCCAGCAGCTTAGCTGGGACAGTTCGGAGCACAGATACGCAGTATTTT

D: NA
V: TRBV29-1
J: TRBJ2-1
size: few
CDR3: CSVRPVGEQFF
DNA: TGCAGCGTTCGACCTGTGGGTGAGCAGTTCTTC

D: NA
V: TRBV12-3/TRBV12-4
J: TRBJ2-1
size: many
CDR3: CASSLGLSPDEQFF
DNA: TGTGCCAGCAGTTTAGGACTTTCCCCCGATGAGCAGTTCTTC

D: NA
V: TRBV29-1
J: TRBJ1-2
size: many
CDR3: CSVRRLLAHYGYTF
DNA: TGCAGCGTTAGGAGACTACTGGCACACTATGGCTACACCTTC

D: NA
V: TRBV7-2
J: TRBJ2-7
size: few
CDR3: CASSLGASGTPPVGEQYF
DNA: TGTGCCAGCAGCTTAGGCGCCTCGGGGACCCCTCCTGTAGGCGAGCAGTACTTC

D: TRBD1
V: TRBV2
J: TRBJ2-1
size: few
CDR3: CASSERRTGEVEQFF
DNA: TGTGCCAGCAGTGAAAGGAGGACAGGGGAGGTTGAGCAGTTCTTC

D: NA
V: TRBV5-1
J: TRBJ1-2
size: many
CDR3: CASHSGDYLYGYTF
DNA: TGCGCCAGCCACTCAGGAGACTACCTCTATGGCTACACCTTC

D: NA
V: TRBV6-1
J: TRBJ2-2
size: NA
CDR3: CASSGNPTNTGELFF
DNA: TGTGCCAGCAGTGGGAACCCTACGAACACCGGGGAGCTGTTTTTT

D: TRBD2
V: TRBV27
J: TRBJ2-1
size: NA
CDR3: CASVSGRAPHNEQFF
DNA: TGTGCCAGCGTTAGCGGGAGGGCCCCCCACAATGAGCAGTTCTTC

D: TRBD2
V: TRBV11-2
J: TRBJ2-2
size: many
CDR3: CASSLDVPRLAGVRRELFF
DNA: TGTGCCAGCAGCTTAGATGTCCCGAGACTAGCGGGAGTTAGAAGGGAGCTGTTTTTT

D: TRBD2
V: TRBV20-1
J: TRBJ2-1
size: many
CDR3: CSATTSGRSSYNEQFF
DNA: TGCAGTGCTACGACTAGCGGGAGAAGCTCCTACAATGAGCAGTTCTTC

D: TRBD1
V: TRBV29-1
J: TRBJ1-2
size: many
CDR3: CSVDRDSGGYTF
DNA: TGCAGCGTTGACCGGGACAGTGGTGGCTACACCTTC

D: NA
V: TRBV11-2
J: TRBJ2-3
size: few
CDR3: CASSKYPDTQYF
DNA: TGTGCCAGCAGCAAATACCCAGATACGCAGTATTTT

D: NA
V: TRBV7-2
J: TRBJ2-5
size: NA
CDR3: CASSPRGASVETQYF
DNA: TGTGCCAGCAGCCCCAGGGGGGCTTCGGTAGAGACCCAGTACTTC

D: NA
V: TRBV28
J: TRBJ1-6
size: few
CDR3: CASSPIGSSSPLHF
DNA: TGTGCCAGCAGTCCAATCGGGTCGAGTTCACCCCTCCACTTT

D: NA
V: TRBV3-1
J: TRBJ1-5
size: NA
CDR3: CASSQDQGLGQPQHF
DNA: TGTGCCAGCAGCCAAGATCAGGGATTGGGTCAGCCCCAGCATTTT

D: TRBD2
V: TRBV7-2
J: TRBJ2-5
size: NA
CDR3: CASSFTSGSGETQYF
DNA: TGTGCCAGCAGCTTCACTAGCGGGAGCGGTGAGACCCAGTACTTC

D: NA
V: TRBV12-3/TRBV12-4
J: TRBJ2-3
size: many
CDR3: CASSNTLNTQYF
DNA: TGTGCCAGCAGCAACACCTTGAATACGCAGTATTTT

D: NA
V: TRBV6-4
J: TRBJ1-2
size: NA
CDR3: CASSDSALNYYGYTF
DNA: TGTGCCAGCAGTGACTCCGCACTTAACTACTATGGCTACACCTTC

D: NA
V: TRBV29-1
J: TRBJ2-5
size: many
CDR3: CSVEDTGVGETQYF
DNA: TGCAGCGTTGAAGATACGGGAGTCGGTGAGACCCAGTACTTC

D: NA
V: TRBV7-9
J: TRBJ2-3
size: NA
CDR3: CASSRSRAGGTDTQYF
DNA: TGTGCCAGCAGCAGATCGCGTGCCGGAGGCACAGATACGCAGTATTTT

D: NA
V: TRBV5-8
J: TRBJ1-1
size: few
CDR3: CASSDRSRLAEAFF
DNA: TGTGCCAGCAGCGACAGGAGCCGGCTCGCTGAAGCTTTCTTT

D: TRBD2
V: TRBV27
J: TRBJ2-1
size: NA
CDR3: CASSLAPRLAPIYNEQFF
DNA: TGTGCCAGCAGTTTAGCCCCGCGACTAGCACCCATCTACAATGAGCAGTTCTTC

D: NA
V: TRBV15
J: TRBJ2-5
size: many
CDR3: CATRGRYEETQYF
DNA: TGTGCCACAAGAGGACGGTATGAGGAGACCCAGTACTTC

D: TRBD2
V: TRBV11-2
J: TRBJ2-1
size: many
CDR3: CASSLDLAGTSYNEQFF
DNA: TGTGCCAGCAGCTTAGATCTAGCGGGGACCTCCTACAATGAGCAGTTCTTC

D: NA
V: TRBV7-2
J: TRBJ2-5
size: many
CDR3: CASSPLSLETQYF
DNA: TGTGCCAGCAGCCCACTTAGTTTGGAGACCCAGTACTTC

D: TRBD2
V: TRBV4-2
J: TRBJ2-3
size: many
CDR3: CASSSKRGSTDTQYF
DNA: TGTGCCAGCAGCTCAAAGCGGGGTAGCACAGATACGCAGTATTTT

D: NA
V: TRBV29-1
J: TRBJ1-3
size: many
CDR3: CSGRDGNTIYF
DNA: TGCAGCGGGCGGGATGGAAACACCATATATTTT

D: NA
V: TRBV27
J: TRBJ1-5
size: few
CDR3: CASKDPNQPQHF
DNA: TGTGCCAGCAAAGATCCCAATCAGCCCCAGCATTTT

D: NA
V: TRBV7-3
J: TRBJ2-1
size: few
CDR3: CASSLTYDNEQFF
DNA: TGTGCCAGCAGCTTAACCTATGACAATGAGCAGTTCTTC

D: TRBD1
V: TRBV18
J: TRBJ2-2
size: NA
CDR3: CASSPRPGGVTGELFF
DNA: TGTGCCAGCTCACCACGTCCAGGGGGCGTCACCGGGGAGCTGTTTTTT